This T cell receptor (beta chain) was captured by sequencing in a study of blood T cell repertoires in COVID-19. About the study: Samples representing acute and convalescent COVID-19 were sourced from the United States, Italy and Spain. T cells, B-cell-depleted T cells, or PBMCs supplied cDNA or gDNA.

CDR3 size: 16 residues. From germline, CDR1 is MNHEY and CDR2 SMNVEV (reference sequence). The junction had 9 bases not matched to a gene; V was cut back by 6 bases and J by 5 bases. Authors' processing steps: Estimation of nucleated cell counts was performed using reference gene primer amplification. Method: immunoSEQ multiplex PCR; TCRdb's copy keeps in-frame clones and lacks some. V, J and clone size derive from that table, while D and trimming were established from the DNA sequence. The sample holds roughly 160,000 clones, around 90% seen once. The rearrangement joins TRBV27 to TRBJ2-1, with TRBD2 identical over 11 bases. The sequence was collected from a man aged 60 to 69 with acute or convalescent COVID-19. Sequencing was carried out using peripheral blood. The CDR3 reads CASRALAGGTHNEQFF. CDR3 coding DNA: TGTGCCAGCAGGGCCCTAGCGGGAGGAACCCACAATGAGCAGTTCTTC.